Listed below are T cell receptor beta chains from one sample, sequenced in a study of T cells in Graves' hyperthyroidism and ophthalmopathy. TCRdb itself ran the multiplex PCR reads through MiXCR, one entry per CDR3 protein. The data contain 650,000 to 750,000 distinct CDR3 sequences, approximately 15% of them seen just once; the ten biggest clones take up about a tenth. Specimen: blood. The receptor source for this set is a woman between 18 and 30 years old with Graves' hyperthyroidism. The CDR3 runs from the conserved cysteine through the conserved F or W. The D gene is left open where the match is weak. The listing skips clone size in some rows; elsewhere it reads once, few, many or a size class.

TRBV4-2	NA	NA	TRBJ2-5	CASTNYRPHLQETQYF	TGTGCCAGCACCAATTATCGCCCCCATCTCCAAGAGACCCAGTACTTC
TRBV29-1	few	TRBD2	TRBJ2-2	CSAGLGELGGELFF	TGCAGCGCGGGACTAGGAGAACTAGGGGGGGAGCTGTTTTTT
TRBV13	many	NA	TRBJ2-5	CASSEAGKNKLQYF	TGTGCCAGCAGCGAAGCCGGGAAAAACAAACTTCAGTACTTC
TRBV27	NA	TRBD1	TRBJ2-3	CASSFLWIGAGGPDTQYF	TGTGCCAGCAGTTTCCTTTGGATTGGGGCAGGGGGCCCAGATACGCAGTATTTT
TRBV9	few	NA	TRBJ2-3	CASSARRSTDTQYF	TGTGCCAGCAGCGCCCGACGTAGCACAGATACGCAGTATTTT
TRBV12-3/TRBV12-4	many	TRBD1	TRBJ2-7	CASSWGDRVSDEQYF	TGTGCCAGCAGTTGGGGGGACAGGGTTTCTGACGAGCAGTACTTC
TRBV7-2	few	TRBD2	TRBJ2-3	CASSSALAGVTDTQYF	TGTGCCAGCAGCTCCGCCCTAGCGGGAGTCACAGATACGCAGTATTTT
TRBV4-2	NA	NA	TRBJ1-1	CASSQEGSFAAGGTEAFF	TGTGCCAGCAGCCAAGAAGGTAGTTTTGCGGCTGGGGGCACTGAAGCTTTCTTT
TRBV28	many	TRBD1	TRBJ1-1	CASSLFSRQGGTEAFF	TGTGCCAGCAGTTTATTTTCCCGACAGGGAGGCACTGAAGCTTTCTTT
TRBV10-3	NA	TRBD2	TRBJ2-1	CAITSGLGSYNEQFF	TGTGCCATCACCTCGGGACTAGGCTCCTACAATGAGCAGTTCTTC
TRBV9	many	NA	TRBJ2-1	CASSVSMGDPAYNEQFF	TGTGCCAGCAGCGTATCGATGGGGGATCCAGCGTACAATGAGCAGTTCTTC
TRBV2	many	NA	TRBJ1-2	CASRFLGYGYTF	TGTGCCAGCAGGTTTCTAGGCTATGGCTACACCTTC
TRBV30	NA	TRBD1	TRBJ1-4	CACQGALDEKLFF	TGTGCCTGCCAGGGGGCCCTCGATGAAAAACTGTTTTTT
TRBV10-3	NA	NA	TRBJ2-1	CAISEDEDNEQFF	TGTGCCATCAGTGAGGATGAGGACAATGAGCAGTTCTTC
TRBV7-8	many	NA	TRBJ2-3	CASKRSGNGPDTQYF	TGTGCCAGCAAACGATCCGGGAATGGTCCAGATACGCAGTATTTT
TRBV10-3	many	NA	TRBJ2-3	CAIRPFRREGTDTQYF	TGTGCCATCAGACCTTTTCGGCGGGAAGGCACAGATACGCAGTATTTT
TRBV12-3/TRBV12-4	many	NA	TRBJ2-7	CASLGFGANPYEQYF	TGTGCCAGCCTCGGATTTGGCGCCAACCCCTACGAGCAGTACTTC
TRBV20-1	many	NA	TRBJ1-4	CSARDPRQAPWEELFF	TGCAGTGCTAGAGATCCCCGACAGGCCCCTTGGGAGGAACTGTTTTTT
TRBV7-2	many	TRBD2	TRBJ2-1	CASSPWGGRAVIPNEQFF	TGTGCCAGCAGCCCATGGGGCGGGAGGGCCGTCATCCCCAATGAGCAGTTCTTC
TRBV7-3	few	TRBD2	TRBJ2-2	CASSSGLAGHTGELFF	TGTGCCAGCAGCTCCGGACTAGCGGGACACACCGGGGAGCTGTTTTTT
TRBV30	many	NA	TRBJ2-4	CAWSGTSAGIQYF	TGTGCCTGGAGTGGGACCTCTGCCGGCATTCAGTACTTC
TRBV18	NA	NA	TRBJ1-4	CASSPQSGGELFF	TGTGCCAGCTCACCCCAGTCCGGAGGAGAACTGTTTTTT
TRBV29-1	many	TRBD1	TRBJ2-5	CSVGRDREETQYF	TGCAGCGTTGGTCGGGACAGGGAAGAGACCCAGTACTTC
TRBV3-1	many	NA	TRBJ2-7	CASSQESWETPYEQYF	TGTGCCAGCAGCCAAGAGTCATGGGAAACACCTTACGAGCAGTACTTC
TRBV6-2/TRBV6-3	many	TRBD2	TRBJ2-1	CASSPGLAYQSSYNEQFF	TGTGCCAGCTCACCGGGACTAGCTTACCAGAGCTCCTACAATGAGCAGTTCTTC
TRBV12-3/TRBV12-4	many	NA	TRBJ2-2	CASSAPFGGELFF	TGTGCCAGCAGTGCCCCTTTTGGCGGGGAGCTGTTTTTT
TRBV9	NA	NA	TRBJ2-1	CASSAALIPPGEQFF	TGTGCCAGCAGCGCCGCCCTGATCCCCCCGGGTGAGCAGTTCTTC
TRBV10-1	NA	NA	TRBJ2-3	CASSESVREDTQYF	TGCGCCAGCAGTGAGTCCGTCCGGGAGGATACGCAGTATTTT
TRBV13	many	TRBD1	TRBJ1-3	CASSLRDRISGNTIYF	TGTGCCAGCAGCTTGAGGGACAGGATCTCTGGAAACACCATATATTTT
TRBV6-1	many	NA	TRBJ2-3	CASMLRQFRPSTDTQYF	TGTGCCAGCATGCTTAGGCAGTTTCGGCCTAGCACAGATACGCAGTATTTT
TRBV15	NA	NA	TRBJ2-5	CATSRGSGNGETQYF	TGTGCCACCAGCAGAGGGAGTGGGAATGGAGAGACCCAGTACTTC
TRBV2	NA	TRBD1	TRBJ1-2	CASTEQGPEYGYTF	TGTGCCAGCACGGAACAGGGGCCTGAGTATGGCTACACCTTC
TRBV24-1	few	NA	TRBJ2-5	CATSDLVQETQYF	TGTGCCACCAGTGATTTGGTCCAAGAGACCCAGTACTTC
TRBV29-1	few	NA	TRBJ1-2	CSATGLKVNGYTF	TGCAGCGCTACCGGACTGAAGGTTAATGGCTACACCTTC
TRBV27	NA	TRBD1	TRBJ1-5	CASSSGGNNQPQHF	TGTGCCAGCAGCTCAGGGGGTAACAATCAGCCCCAGCATTTT